The T cell receptor beta chain under discussion was sequenced for a study of T cells after somatic rescue of genetic block. The germline CDR1 and CDR2 sequences are SNHLY and FYNNEI. This CDR3 region has 14 residues. J gave up 2 bases and V 2 bases, and 1 base lay outside the gene matches. Sequenced by immunoSEQ multiplex PCR; TCRdb stores in-frame clones only, minus some. The sample includes 95,000 to 120,000 clones, just over 90% of them seen just once. Sequences were obtained from peripheral blood mononuclear cells (PBMCs). The chain carries TRBV2 and TRBJ2-5; 8 bases line up with TRBD1. The receptor comes from a woman between 18 and 30 years old. The CDR3 loop is CASSEQGAQETQYF. The CDR3 region has the DNA TGTGCCAGCAGTGAACAGGGGGCTCAAGAGACCCAGTACTTC.